The present T cell receptor beta chain was sequenced within a study of blood T cell repertoires in COVID-19. Study at large: Sites across the United States, Italy and Spain contributed samples from acute and convalescent COVID-19. The cDNA or gDNA used as material had been derived from T cells, B-cell-depleted T cells, or PBMCs.

The sample holds one count of this clone. The length of the CDR3 is 11 residues. The germline CDR1 and CDR2 sequences are SNHLY and FYNNEI. V gave up 5 bases and J gave up 10 bases, with 6 bases separating them. As handled by the study authors: Counts of nucleated cells, estimated from reference gene primer amplification, were obtained. Some clones are missing from TCRdb's copy, which holds only in-frame ones; the method was immunoSEQ multiplex PCR. V and J calls and clone size come straight from that table; D and trimming were deduced from the DNA. The sample lists about 130,000 clones; 75% to 85% were seen once. Seattle participants joined during active infection and were tracked over time.

The chain carries TRBV2 and TRBJ1-6; D not resolved. The sequence was collected from a woman in her sixties or seventies with COVID-19, enrolled during active disease. Sequencing was performed on peripheral blood. CDR3 sequence reads: CASSLQSPLHF. DNA of the CDR3: TGTGCCAGCAGTCTTCAGTCACCCCTCCACTTT.